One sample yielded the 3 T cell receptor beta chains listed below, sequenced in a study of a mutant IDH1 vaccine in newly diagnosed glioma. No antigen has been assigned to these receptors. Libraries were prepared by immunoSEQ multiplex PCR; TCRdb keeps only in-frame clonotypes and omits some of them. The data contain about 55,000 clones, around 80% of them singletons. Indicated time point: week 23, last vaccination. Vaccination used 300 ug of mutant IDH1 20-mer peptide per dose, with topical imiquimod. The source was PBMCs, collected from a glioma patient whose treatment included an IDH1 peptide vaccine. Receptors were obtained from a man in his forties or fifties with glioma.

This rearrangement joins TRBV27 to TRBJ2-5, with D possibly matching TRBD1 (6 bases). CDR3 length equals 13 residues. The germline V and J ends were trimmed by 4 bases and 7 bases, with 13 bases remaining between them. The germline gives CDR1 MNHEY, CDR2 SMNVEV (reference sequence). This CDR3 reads CASSWTEDATQYF. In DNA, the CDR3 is TGTGCCAGCAGTTGGACAGAAGATGCGACCCAGTACTTC.

CDR3 sequence reads: CASSARPGQGASSPLHF. CDR3 nucleotides: TGCGCCAGCAGCGCGCGACCGGGACAGGGGGCTTCTTCACCCCTCCACTTT. This chain connects TRBV4-1 to TRBJ1-6; 12 bases fit TRBD1. The V gene end was trimmed by 5 bases and the J gene end by 9 bases; junction bases not matched to a gene: 11. The germline V gene encodes CDR1 MGHRA and CDR2 YSYEKL. This CDR3 has 17 residues.

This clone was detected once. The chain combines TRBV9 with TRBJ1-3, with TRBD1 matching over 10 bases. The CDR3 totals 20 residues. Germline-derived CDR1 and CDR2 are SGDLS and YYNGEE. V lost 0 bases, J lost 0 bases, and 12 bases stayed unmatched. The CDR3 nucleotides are TGTGCCAGCAGCGTAGTGGGGGACAGGGGCCAAATTAGCTCTGGAAACACCATATATTTT. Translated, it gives CASSVVGDRGQISSGNTIYF. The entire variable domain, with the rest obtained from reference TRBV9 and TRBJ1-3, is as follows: DSGVTQTPKHLITATGQRVTLRCSPRSGDLSVYWYQQSLDQGLQFLIQYYNGEERAKGNILERFSAQQFPDLHSELNLSSLELGDSALYFCASSVVGDRGQISSGNTIYFGEGSWLTVV.